This record looks at one T cell receptor beta chain sequence and its context. Its antigen is still unknown. This CDR3 is also generated by other DNA sequences in the sample. Assay used: immunoSEQ multiplex PCR; TCRdb lists only in-frame clones, some missing. This table holds about 2.1 million clones, just over 90% found once. This record comes from a study of shared clonotypes between healthy human individuals. Study-level background: Per-donor plates numbered three CD4 naive, three CD4 memory, two CD8 naive and one CD8 memory. Findings and caveats of the study: Larger estimated richness was generally seen in naive subsets than in memory subsets. Roughly 5% of naive CD4 clonotypes were common to several donors.

Terminally differentiated effector memory CD45RA+ cells were excluded by CCR7 positive selection of CD45RO-negative cells. The clonotype originates from a young man in good health. Some clones in this sample may be carry-over from other donors' samples. Input material: naive CD8+ T cells from PBMCs.

The CDR3 nucleotides read TGTGCCAGCAGCTTGGGCGGAAATAGCAATCAGCCCCAGCATTTT. This codes for CASSLGGNSNQPQHF. The chain couples TRBV5-6 to TRBJ1-5; D unclear. In germline, CDR1 is SGHDT, CDR2 YYEEEE. CDR3 length: 15 residues. V was shortened by 0 bases and J by 0 bases, with 7 bases between the two germline ends.